The TCR beta chain described here comes from a study of identical twins. Study-wide results and limits: A lower insertion count was a feature of abundant cord blood beta clonotypes, with no such feature in memory repertoires. Compared with models, monozygotic twins showed more out-of-frame TCR alpha sharing.

TCRdb reprocessed the 5' RACE reads via MiXCR and lists one record per CDR3 protein. The sample yields about 660,000 distinct CDR3 sequences, 8.5% to 9% seen once. As concerns this clonotype: Its antigen is as yet unknown.

V lost 6 bases and J lost 7; bases outside the gene matches: 6. This CDR3 has 12 amino acids. Germline V CDR1 and CDR2: DFQATT, SNEGSKA (reference sequence). A further study also used this sample, focusing on yellow fever vaccine responses in identical twins.

The V call is TRBV20-1, the J call TRBJ2-1; TRBD2 matches at 7 bases. Sequencing input: PBMCs. The sequence came from a woman younger than 35 in good health. This CDR3 is CSARDYLNEQFF. The CDR3 region has the DNA TGCAGTGCGAGGGACTACCTGAATGAGCAGTTCTTC.